This is a list of T cell receptor beta chains from one sample in a study of blood T cell repertoires in COVID-19. Data came from immunoSEQ multiplex PCR; TCRdb stores just in-frame clones and leaves some out. The sample carries some 350,000 clones, roughly 86% recorded once. Sequencing used peripheral blood. All receptors come from a human donor in a cohort sampled during active COVID-19. Each CDR3 is given with its conserved first and last residue. Expanded clones get a size class; other rows say once, few or many, or leave the size out.

clone_size,v_call,cdr3_aa
-,TRBV5-8,CASSLEYSQETQYF
-,TRBV5-1,CASSLAVTGPYEQYF
few,TRBV3-1/TRBV3-2,CASSHEATNEKLFF
-,TRBV6-1,CASSEQRETQYF
-,TRBV7-9,CASSQGTSGNLDTQYF
once,TRBV29-1,CSVEDIGTEAFF
-,TRBV4-1,CASSQVSGKDTQYF
-,TRBV7-2,CASGTGADEKLFF
-,TRBV30,CAWGLGGNQPQHF
-,TRBV2,CASRGTETYEQYF
once,TRBV7-2,CASSLGLAGSEQYF
few,TRBV13,CASALRDNWMGEQYF
-,TRBV28,CASSTPTPSYEQYF
-,TRBV25-1,CASSDSPAGGYTF
-,TRBV29-1,CSVGTGAYEQYF
-,TRBV19,CASSMRASTIPGNTIYF
-,TRBV11-2,CASSGGPGLFF
-,TRBV15,CATTGHSQETQYF
-,TRBV5-1,CASSIGTGRPYEQYF
-,TRBV15,CATSGTGGASEKLFF
-,TRBV2,CASSDIHEAFF
-,TRBV24-1,CATSDSLDRDKQFF
-,TRBV11-3,CASSNMNTEAFF
-,TRBV5-1,CASSLERGGEGYTF
-,TRBV10-3,CAISESDSNYGYTF
-,TRBV5-4,CASSITSGRMGEQFF
-,TRBV28,CASSLMGAGEETQYF
-,TRBV5-1,CASSPGDLDNEQFF
-,TRBV3-1/TRBV3-2,CASSQAGARTEAFF
-,TRBV28,CASSLHSGTGDYLEQYF
-,TRBV4-1,CASSQVNRAGANVLTF
-,TRBV14,CASSKRGAYNEQFF
-,TRBV21-1,CASSKWALSGELFF
once,TRBV28,CASTTGDLNTEAFF
-,TRBV9,CASSVASGETQYF
-,TRBV7-2,CASSLGRGSYEQYF